These 4 T cell receptor beta chains originate from one sample sequenced in a study of CD8+ T cells in alopecia areata. Treatment: oral pan-JAK inhibitor, 5-10 mg twice daily. The authors extracted RNA and reverse transcribed it into cDNA as the sequencing template. The table came from immunoSEQ multiplex PCR; TCRdb's copy has only in-frame clones and leaves some out. This table holds 190,000 or so clones, 50% to 60% found once. The material was CD4+ T cells sorted from blood, obtained at week 4, from a patient treated with tofacitinib. These TCRs come from a human donor with alopecia areata.

The V call is TRBV29-1, the J call TRBJ2-1; D is tentatively TRBD1 or TRBD2 (5 bases each). Germline-derived CDR1 and CDR2 are SQVTM and ANQGSEA. The germline V and J ends were trimmed by 6 bases and 6 bases, with 18 bases remaining between them. The CDR3 extends over 14 amino acids. The CDR3 bases are TGCAGCGTGGTACCGGGACGCGGGCTCAATGAGCAGTTCTTC. It yields the protein CSVVPGRGLNEQFF.

Remarks on this clone: Germline and junction disagree at one end, which may indicate a read error. This chain links TRBV28 with TRBJ2-7, with D maybe TRBD2 (5 bases). Germline CDR1 MDHEN, CDR2 SYDVKM. This CDR3 region has 12 residues. In DNA form, the CDR3 reads TGTGCCAGCAGTTTTGATAAGCGCCTGAGGGACTTC. Translated, it gives CASSFDKRLRDF.

In this sample, this clone turned up a few times. CDR3: CASSPPDYSRNEQFF. For the CDR3, the DNA is TGTGCCAGCAGCCCCCCGGACTATAGCAGGAATGAGCAGTTCTTC. The chain links TRBV6-6 to TRBJ2-1, with D perhaps TRBD2 (6 bases). Germline V gives CDR1 MNHNY, CDR2 SVGAGI (reference sequence). This CDR3 region has 15 residues. V lost 6 bases and J 7 bases, leaving 19 bases between the germline ends.

V usage is TRBV30 and J usage is TRBJ1-6; 7 positions match TRBD1. The CDR3 length is 13 residues. Germline assignment: CDR1 GTSNPN and CDR2 SVGIG (reference sequence). Trimming removed 0 bases from V and 14 bases from J; junction bases left unmatched: 7. DNA for the CDR3: TGTGCCTGGAGTGTGAGGTACAGGGGCACCCTCCACTTT. Its translation is CAWSVRYRGTLHF.